The rows below give T cell receptor beta chains drawn from one sample of a study of shared clonotypes between healthy human individuals. The table came from immunoSEQ multiplex PCR; TCRdb's copy has only in-frame clones and leaves some out. This sample has approximately 2.5 million clones, with roughly 93% found just once. The sample taken for sequencing was naive CD4+ T cells from PBMCs. These receptors all stem from a man aged 18 to 29 in good health. Some clones in this sample may be carry-over from other donors' samples. Each CDR3 is given with its conserved first and last residue. Fields, in order: clone size, V gene, D gene, J gene, CDR3 protein. The D gene is left open where the match is weak. The size of a clone is reported for some rows only, either as once, few or many, or as a class for expanded clones.

>NA|TRBV18|TRBD1|TRBJ2-2
CASSPQGTGATTGELFF
>NA|TRBV28|TRBD2|TRBJ2-3
CASSRLTSGRATDTQYF
>NA|TRBV28|NA|TRBJ2-7
CASSPAGTGNYEQYF
>NA|TRBV11-2|NA|TRBJ1-1
CASSHAGSKNTEAFF
>NA|TRBV30|TRBD1|TRBJ1-2
CAWASGTVTGYTF
>few|TRBV30|NA|TRBJ1-4
CAWSVMSEKLFF
>NA|TRBV10-3|NA|TRBJ2-7
CAIRAGTPPYEQYF
>NA|TRBV5-1|TRBD2|TRBJ2-3
CASRGTSGSTDTQYF
>NA|TRBV4-2|NA|TRBJ2-5
CASSQGDGRETQYF
>NA|TRBV27|NA|TRBJ2-7
CASSPWGLEQYF
>NA|TRBV5-1|NA|TRBJ1-1
CASSFGAPNTEAFF
>NA|TRBV28|TRBD2|TRBJ2-2
CASGPLAGGAGELFF
>NA|TRBV28|NA|TRBJ2-3
CASSLTSSLLGLPDTQYF
>NA|TRBV6-5|NA|TRBJ1-2
CASSYRRVGYGYTF
>NA|TRBV29-1|TRBD1|TRBJ2-7
CSVEGFRDRPSYEQYF